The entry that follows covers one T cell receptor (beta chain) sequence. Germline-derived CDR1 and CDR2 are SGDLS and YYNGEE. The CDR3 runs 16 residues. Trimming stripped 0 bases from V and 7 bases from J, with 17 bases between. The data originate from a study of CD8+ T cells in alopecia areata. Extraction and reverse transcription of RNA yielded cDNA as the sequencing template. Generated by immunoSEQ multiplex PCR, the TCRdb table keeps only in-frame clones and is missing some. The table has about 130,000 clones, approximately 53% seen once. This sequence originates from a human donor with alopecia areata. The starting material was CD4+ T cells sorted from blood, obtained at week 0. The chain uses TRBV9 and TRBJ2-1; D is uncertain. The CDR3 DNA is TGTGCCAGCAGCGTAGGGTCGAGCCCCAAAGGGAATGAGCAGTTCTTC. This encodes CASSVGSSPKGNEQFF.